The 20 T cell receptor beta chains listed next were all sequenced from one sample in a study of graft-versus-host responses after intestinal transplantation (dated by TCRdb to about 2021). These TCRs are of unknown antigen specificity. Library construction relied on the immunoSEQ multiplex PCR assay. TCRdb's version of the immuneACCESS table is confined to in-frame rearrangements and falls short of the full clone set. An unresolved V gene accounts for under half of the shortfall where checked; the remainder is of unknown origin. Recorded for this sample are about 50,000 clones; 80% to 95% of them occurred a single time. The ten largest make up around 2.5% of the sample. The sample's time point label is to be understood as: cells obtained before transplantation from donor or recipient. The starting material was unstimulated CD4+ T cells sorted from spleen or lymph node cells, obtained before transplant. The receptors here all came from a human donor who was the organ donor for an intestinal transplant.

In DNA, the CDR3 is TGTGCCAGCACCCCAACGGGTCAGGGACTAGCCAAAAACATTCAGTACTTC. This translates into CASTPTGQGLAKNIQYF. V is TRBV28 and J is TRBJ2-4, with D maybe TRBD2 (6 bases). The CDR3 has 17 amino acids. Between the trimmed V and J ends, which lost 7 bases and 0 bases, there was a span of 19 bases. Germline CDR1 is MDHEN and CDR2 is SYDVKM.

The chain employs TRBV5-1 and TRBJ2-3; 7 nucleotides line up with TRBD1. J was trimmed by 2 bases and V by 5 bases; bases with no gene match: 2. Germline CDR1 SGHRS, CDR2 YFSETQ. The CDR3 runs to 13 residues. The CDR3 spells CASRTGNTDTQYF. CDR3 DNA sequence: TGCGCCAGCAGGACAGGGAACACAGATACGCAGTATTTT.

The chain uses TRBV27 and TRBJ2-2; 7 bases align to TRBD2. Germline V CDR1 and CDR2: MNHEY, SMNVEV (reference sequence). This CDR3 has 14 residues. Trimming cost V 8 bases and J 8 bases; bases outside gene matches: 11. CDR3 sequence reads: CASGREWGTGELFF. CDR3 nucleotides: TGTGCCAGCGGGCGGGAGTGGGGGACTGGGGAGCTGTTTTTT.

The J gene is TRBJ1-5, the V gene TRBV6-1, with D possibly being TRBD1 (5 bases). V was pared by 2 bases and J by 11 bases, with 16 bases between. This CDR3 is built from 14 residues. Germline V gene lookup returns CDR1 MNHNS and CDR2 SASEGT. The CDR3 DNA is TGTGCCAGCAGTGAATCGGGGCCGTCAGGGACCCAGCATTTT. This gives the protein CASSESGPSGTQHF.

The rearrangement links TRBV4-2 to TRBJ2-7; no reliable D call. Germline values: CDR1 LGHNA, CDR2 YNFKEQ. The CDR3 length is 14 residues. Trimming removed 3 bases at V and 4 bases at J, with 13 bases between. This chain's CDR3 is CASSQSELSYEQYF. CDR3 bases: TGTGCCAGCAGCCAGAGCGAATTGTCGTACGAGCAGTACTTC.

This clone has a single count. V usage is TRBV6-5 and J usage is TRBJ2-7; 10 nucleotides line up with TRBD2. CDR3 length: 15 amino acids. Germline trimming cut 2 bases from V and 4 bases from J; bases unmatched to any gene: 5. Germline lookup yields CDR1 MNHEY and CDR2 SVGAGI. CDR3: CASSYESSGSYEQYF. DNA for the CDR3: TGTGCCAGCAGTTACGAGTCTAGCGGGAGTTACGAGCAGTACTTC.

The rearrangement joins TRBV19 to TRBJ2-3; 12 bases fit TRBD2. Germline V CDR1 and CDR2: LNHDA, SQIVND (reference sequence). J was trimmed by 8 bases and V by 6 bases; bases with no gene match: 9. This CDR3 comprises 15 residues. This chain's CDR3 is CASRSTSGSVVTQYF. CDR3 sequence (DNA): TGTGCCAGTAGATCGACTAGCGGGAGTGTAGTTACGCAGTATTTT.

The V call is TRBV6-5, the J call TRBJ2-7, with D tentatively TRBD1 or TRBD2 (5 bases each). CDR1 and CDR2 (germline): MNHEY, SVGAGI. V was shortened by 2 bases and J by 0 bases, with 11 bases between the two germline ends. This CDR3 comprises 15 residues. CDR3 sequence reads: CASSYQGTSSYEQYF. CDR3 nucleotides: TGTGCCAGCAGTTACCAGGGAACTAGCTCCTACGAGCAGTACTTC.

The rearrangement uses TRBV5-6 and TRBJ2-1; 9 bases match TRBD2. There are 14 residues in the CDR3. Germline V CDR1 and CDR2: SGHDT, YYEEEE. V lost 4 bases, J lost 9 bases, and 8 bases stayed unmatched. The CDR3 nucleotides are TGTGCCAGCAGCAACTATCGACTAGCGGTTGAGCAGTTCTTC. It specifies CASSNYRLAVEQFF. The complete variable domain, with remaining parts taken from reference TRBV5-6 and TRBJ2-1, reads DAGVTQSPTHLIKTRGQQVTLRCSPKSGHDTVSWYQQALGQGPQFIFQYYEEEERQRGNFPDRFSGHQFPNYSSELNVNALLLGDSALYLCASSNYRLAVEQFFGPGTRLTVL.

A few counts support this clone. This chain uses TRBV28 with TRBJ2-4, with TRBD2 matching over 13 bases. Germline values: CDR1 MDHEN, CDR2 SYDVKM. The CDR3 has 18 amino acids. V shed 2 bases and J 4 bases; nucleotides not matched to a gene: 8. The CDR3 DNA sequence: TGTGCCAGCAGTTTAAGGTCATTGGGACTAGCGGGGAAAAACATTCAGTACTTC. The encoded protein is CASSLRSLGLAGKNIQYF.

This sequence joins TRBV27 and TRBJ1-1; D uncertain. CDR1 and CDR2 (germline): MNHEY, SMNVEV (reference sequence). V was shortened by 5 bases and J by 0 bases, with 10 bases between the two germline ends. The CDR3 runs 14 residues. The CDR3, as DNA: TGTGCCAGCAGTCGACACCCCATGAACACTGAAGCTTTCTTT. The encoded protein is CASSRHPMNTEAFF.

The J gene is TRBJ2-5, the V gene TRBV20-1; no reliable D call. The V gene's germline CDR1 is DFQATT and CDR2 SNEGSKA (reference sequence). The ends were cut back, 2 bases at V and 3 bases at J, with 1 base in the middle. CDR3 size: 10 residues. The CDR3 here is CSARKETQYF. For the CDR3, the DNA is TGCAGTGCTAGAAAAGAGACCCAGTACTTC.

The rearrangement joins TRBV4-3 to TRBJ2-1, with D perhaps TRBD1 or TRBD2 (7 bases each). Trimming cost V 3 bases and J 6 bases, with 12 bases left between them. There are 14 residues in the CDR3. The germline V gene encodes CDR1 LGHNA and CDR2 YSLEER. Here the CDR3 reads CASSQSGTANEQFF. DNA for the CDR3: TGCGCCAGCAGCCAGAGCGGGACAGCCAATGAGCAGTTCTTC.

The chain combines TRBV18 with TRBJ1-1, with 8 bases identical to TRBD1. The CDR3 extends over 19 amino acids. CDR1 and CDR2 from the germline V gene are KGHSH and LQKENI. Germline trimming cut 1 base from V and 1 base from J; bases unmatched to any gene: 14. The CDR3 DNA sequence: TGTGCCAGCTCACCACTCAATCCGCATTCGACAGGGGAGAACACTGAAGCTTTCTTT. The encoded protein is CASSPLNPHSTGENTEAFF.

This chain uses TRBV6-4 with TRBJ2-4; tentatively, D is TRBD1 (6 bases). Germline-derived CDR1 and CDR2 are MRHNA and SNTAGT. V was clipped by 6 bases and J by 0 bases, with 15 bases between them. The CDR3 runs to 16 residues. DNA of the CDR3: TGTGCCAGCAGGCTTGGGACACCACTAGCCAAAAACATTCAGTACTTC. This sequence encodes CASRLGTPLAKNIQYF.

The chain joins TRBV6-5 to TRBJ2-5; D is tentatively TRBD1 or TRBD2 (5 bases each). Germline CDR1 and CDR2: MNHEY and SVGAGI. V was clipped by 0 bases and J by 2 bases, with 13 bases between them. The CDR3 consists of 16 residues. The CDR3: CASSYSKRGGQETQYF. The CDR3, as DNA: TGTGCCAGCAGTTACTCGAAGAGGGGCGGACAAGAGACCCAGTACTTC.

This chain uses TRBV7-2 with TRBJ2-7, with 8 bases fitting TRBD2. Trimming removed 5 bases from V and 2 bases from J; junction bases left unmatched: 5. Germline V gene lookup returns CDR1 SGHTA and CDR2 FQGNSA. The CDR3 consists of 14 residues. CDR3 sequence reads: CASSAREGPYEQYF. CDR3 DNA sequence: TGTGCCAGCAGCGCCCGGGAGGGCCCCTACGAGCAGTACTTC.

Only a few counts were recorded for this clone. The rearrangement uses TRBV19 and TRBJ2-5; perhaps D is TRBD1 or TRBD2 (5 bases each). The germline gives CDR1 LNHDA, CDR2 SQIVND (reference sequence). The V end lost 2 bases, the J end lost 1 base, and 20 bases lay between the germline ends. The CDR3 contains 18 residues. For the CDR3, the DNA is TGTGCCAGTAGTATAAGAGGGGTTGGTAGGGCTTCCCAAGAGACCCAGTACTTC. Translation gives CASSIRGVGRASQETQYF.

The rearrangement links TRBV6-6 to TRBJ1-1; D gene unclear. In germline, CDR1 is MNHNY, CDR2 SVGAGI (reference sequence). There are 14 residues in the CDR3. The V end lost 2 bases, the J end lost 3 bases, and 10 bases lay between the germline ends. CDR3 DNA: TGTGCCAGCAGTTACCAGGAGGGTCACACTGAAGCTTTCTTT. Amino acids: CASSYQEGHTEAFF.

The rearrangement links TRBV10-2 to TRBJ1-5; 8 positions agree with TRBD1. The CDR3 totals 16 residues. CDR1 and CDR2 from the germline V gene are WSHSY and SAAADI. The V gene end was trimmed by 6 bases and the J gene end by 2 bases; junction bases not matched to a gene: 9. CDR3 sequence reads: CASREPGQGGNQPQHF. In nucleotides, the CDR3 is TGCGCCAGCAGGGAACCCGGACAGGGTGGCAATCAGCCCCAGCATTTT.